This is a list of T cell receptor beta chains from one sample in a study of preoperative IRX-2 immunotherapy in early breast cancer. The assay was immunoSEQ multiplex PCR, and TCRdb's table has in-frame clones only and misses some. The sample lists about 25,000 clones, approximately 78% seen once, with 1% to 1.5% in the top ten. The material sequenced was lymph node tissue, taken after IRX-2 immunotherapy. The receptors here all came from a human donor with breast cancer. Both conserved end residues are part of each CDR3. A D gene is named only where the DNA matches it firmly. Expanded clones are given a class, and other clones once, few, many or no size at all.

cdr3_nt cdr3_aa clone_size j_call d_call v_call
TGTGCCAGCAGTATACAGGGTCGTACCCTGGATTTT CASSIQGRTLDF NA TRBJ2-3 NA TRBV25-1
TGCGCCAGCAGTGACGGGGGAATTTCGGATGAGCAGTTCTTC CASSDGGISDEQFF NA TRBJ2-1 NA TRBV10-1
TGTGCAAGTCGTCCCGGGACAGGGGGGAACTATGGCTACACCTTC CASRPGTGGNYGYTF few TRBJ1-2 NA TRBV12-2
TGTGCCAGCAGTTACACGAGGGGACAGTTAGGTGGCTACACCTTC CASSYTRGQLGGYTF NA TRBJ1-2 TRBD1 TRBV6-8
TGTGCCTACCTGAAGGATTTTGAAAAACTGTTTTTT CAYLKDFEKLFF few TRBJ1-4 NA TRBV30
TGTGCCAGCAGCCAGGGGGGACAGGCTAACTATGGCTACACCTTC CASSQGGQANYGYTF NA TRBJ1-2 TRBD1 TRBV11-3
TGTGCCTGGAGTGGGCAGGGTATCTACGAGCAGTACTTC CAWSGQGIYEQYF once TRBJ2-7 NA TRBV30
TGTGCCAGCAGCGCCAGGGGTCTCGGGGGCAATCAGCCCCAGCATTTT CASSARGLGGNQPQHF once TRBJ1-5 NA TRBV6-8
TGTGCCAGTAGAGGGACAGGGCAAGAGACCCAGTACTTC CASRGTGQETQYF NA TRBJ2-5 TRBD1 TRBV19
TGCAGCGTTGATTCGGGACCGAACACAGATACGCAGTATTTT CSVDSGPNTDTQYF NA TRBJ2-3 NA TRBV29-1
TGCACCAGCAGCCAAGATGGCGGCCGGATTAGCGGGGGGTACCAAGAGACCCAGTACTTC CTSSQDGGRISGGYQETQYF NA TRBJ2-5 NA TRBV1
TGTGCCAGCAGTCAGCGGCCGGGCCACTATAATTCACCCCTCCACTTT CASSQRPGHYNSPLHF NA TRBJ1-6 NA TRBV27
TGCAGCGTTTGGAGCAGGAGGGGCGGAAGTGAAAAACTGTTTTTT CSVWSRRGGSEKLFF NA TRBJ1-4 NA TRBV29-1
TGTGCCAGCAGCTCCTGGACTAGCGGAAATGAGCAGTTCTTC CASSSWTSGNEQFF NA TRBJ2-1 TRBD2 TRBV11-3
TGTGCCAGCAGCCAACTACAGGGCGTAAATGAAAAACTGTTTTTT CASSQLQGVNEKLFF NA TRBJ1-4 NA TRBV14
TGTGCCAGTAGTACCCGGGCCAAAAATGAAAAACTGTTTTTT CASSTRAKNEKLFF once TRBJ1-4 NA TRBV19
TGTGCCACCAGCTCCCAGAGGGGACAGGTGAACACCGGGGAGCTGTTTTTT CATSSQRGQVNTGELFF NA TRBJ2-2 TRBD1 TRBV15
TGCGCCAGCAGCCTGACAGGGGGTTCCTACAATGAGCAGTTCTTC CASSLTGGSYNEQFF NA TRBJ2-1 TRBD1 TRBV5-1
TGTGCCAGTAGTATGGACAGTCAAAGCTATAATTCACCCCTCCACTTT CASSMDSQSYNSPLHF few TRBJ1-6 NA TRBV19
TGTGCCAGCAGTATAATCGATCAGCCCCAGCATTTT CASSIIDQPQHF NA TRBJ1-5 NA TRBV28